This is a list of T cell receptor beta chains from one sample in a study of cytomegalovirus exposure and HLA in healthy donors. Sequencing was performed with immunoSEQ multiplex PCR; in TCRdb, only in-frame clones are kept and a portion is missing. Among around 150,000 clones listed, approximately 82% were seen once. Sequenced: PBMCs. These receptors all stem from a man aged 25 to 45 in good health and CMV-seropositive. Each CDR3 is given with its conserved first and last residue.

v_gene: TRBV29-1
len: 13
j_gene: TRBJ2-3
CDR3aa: CSVDRGLPDTQYF

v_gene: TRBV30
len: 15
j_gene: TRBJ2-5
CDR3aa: CAWGGSGLPGETQYF

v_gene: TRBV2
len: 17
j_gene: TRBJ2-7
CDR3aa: CASSEASGKASSYEQYF

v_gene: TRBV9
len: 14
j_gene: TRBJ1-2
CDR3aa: CASSAGQGAYGYTF

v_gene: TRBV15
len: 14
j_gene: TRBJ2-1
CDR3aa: CATSRDFVSNEQFF

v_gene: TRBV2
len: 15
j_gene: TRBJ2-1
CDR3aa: CASGGRVGLAGSRVF

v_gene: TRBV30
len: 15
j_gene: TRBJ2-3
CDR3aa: CAMEADRGTWDTQYF

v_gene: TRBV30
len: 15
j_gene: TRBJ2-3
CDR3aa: CAWSVGGGNTDTQYF

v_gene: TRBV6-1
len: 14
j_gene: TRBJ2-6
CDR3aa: CASRTGSGANVLTF

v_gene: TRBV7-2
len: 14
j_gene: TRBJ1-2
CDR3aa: CASSLVQGNYGYTF

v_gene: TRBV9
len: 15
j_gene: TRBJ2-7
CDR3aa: CASSSGTSGTYEQYF

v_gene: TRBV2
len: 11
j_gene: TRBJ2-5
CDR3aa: CASSREETQYF

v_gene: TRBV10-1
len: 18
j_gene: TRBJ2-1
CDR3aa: CASSVTPPTRATYNEQFF

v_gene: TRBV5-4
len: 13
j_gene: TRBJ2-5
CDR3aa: CASSLWGGETQYF

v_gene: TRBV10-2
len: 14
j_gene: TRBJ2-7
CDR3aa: CASNPGLLFYEQYF

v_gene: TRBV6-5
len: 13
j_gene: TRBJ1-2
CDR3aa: CASSPDRGVSYTF

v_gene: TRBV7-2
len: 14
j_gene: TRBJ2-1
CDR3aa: CASSPRDRGDEQFF

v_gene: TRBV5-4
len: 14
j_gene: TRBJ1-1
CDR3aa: CASSLALGRTEAFF

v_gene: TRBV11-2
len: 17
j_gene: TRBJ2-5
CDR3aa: CASSRGLAGGMQETQYF

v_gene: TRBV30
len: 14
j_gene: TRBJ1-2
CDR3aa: CAAPFPDRGYGYTF

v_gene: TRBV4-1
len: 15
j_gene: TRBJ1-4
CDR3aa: CASSQESLTNEKLFF

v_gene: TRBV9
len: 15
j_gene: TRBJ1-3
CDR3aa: CASSVVGSSGNTIYF

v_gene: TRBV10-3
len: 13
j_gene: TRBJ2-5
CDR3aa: CAISDGRGETQYF

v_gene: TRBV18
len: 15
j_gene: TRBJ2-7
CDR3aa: CASSSTTGTSYEQYF

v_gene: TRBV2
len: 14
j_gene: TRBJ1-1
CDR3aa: CASSENRIGTEAFF

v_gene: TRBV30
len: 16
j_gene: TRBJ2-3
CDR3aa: CAWSRQVAGGTDTQYF

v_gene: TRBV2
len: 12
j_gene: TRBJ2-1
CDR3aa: CASSDGGRKQFF

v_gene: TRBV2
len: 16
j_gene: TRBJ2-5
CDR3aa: CASTQWGLAGEETQYF

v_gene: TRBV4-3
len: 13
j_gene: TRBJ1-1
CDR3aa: CASSGQMNTEAFF

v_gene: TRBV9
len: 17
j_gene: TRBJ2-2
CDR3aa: CASSATSGGGNTGELFF

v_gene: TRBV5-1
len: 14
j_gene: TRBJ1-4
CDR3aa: CASSLGRDNEKLFF

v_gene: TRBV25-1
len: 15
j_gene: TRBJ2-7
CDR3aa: CASRLRSGKGYEQYF

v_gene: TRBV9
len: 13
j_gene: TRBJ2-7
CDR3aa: CASSAGTGYEQYF

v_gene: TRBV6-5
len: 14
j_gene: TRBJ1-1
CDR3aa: CASIGDRQNTEAFF

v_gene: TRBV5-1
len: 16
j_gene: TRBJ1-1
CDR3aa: CASSLERSARGTEAFF

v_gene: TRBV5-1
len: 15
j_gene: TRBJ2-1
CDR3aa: CASSFGGVGYNEQFF

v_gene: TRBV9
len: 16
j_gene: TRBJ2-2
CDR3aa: CASSPRGDYNTGELFF

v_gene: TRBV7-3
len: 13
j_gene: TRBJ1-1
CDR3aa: CASSATGGGVAFF

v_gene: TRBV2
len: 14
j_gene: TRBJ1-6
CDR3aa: CASRRPGENSPLHF

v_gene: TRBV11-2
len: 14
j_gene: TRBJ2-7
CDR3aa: CASSSRQVSYEQYF

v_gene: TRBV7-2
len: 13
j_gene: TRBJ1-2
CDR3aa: CASSFSREDGYTF

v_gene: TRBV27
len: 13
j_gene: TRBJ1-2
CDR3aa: CASSLRTGYGYTF

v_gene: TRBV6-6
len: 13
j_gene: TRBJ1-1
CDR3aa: CASSRQGKTEAFF

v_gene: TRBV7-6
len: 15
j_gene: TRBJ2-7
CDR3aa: CASSLRQGKGYEQYF

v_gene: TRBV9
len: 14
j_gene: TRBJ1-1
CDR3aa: CASSVVGQSPEAFF

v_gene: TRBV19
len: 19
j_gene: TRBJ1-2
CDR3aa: CASSIPRDRRLPANYGYTF

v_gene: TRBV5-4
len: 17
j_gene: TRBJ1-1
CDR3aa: CASSNSGTGVWGTEAFF

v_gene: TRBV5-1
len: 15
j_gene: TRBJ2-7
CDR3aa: CASSLVGTGIYEQYF